A selection of T cell receptor beta chains follows, all from one sample in a study of blood T cell repertoires in COVID-19. Here immunoSEQ multiplex PCR was the method, and the copy in TCRdb shows in-frame clones only, minus some. This sample has around 140,000 clones; approximately 86% occur once, and the top ten carry roughly 4%. Sequenced input: PBMCs or T cells enriched from blood (not recorded which). These receptors all come from a woman aged 40-49 years who had been exposed to COVID-19. Each CDR3 is given with its conserved first and last residue. A D gene is named only where the DNA matches it firmly. Expanded clones get a size class; other rows say once, few or many, or leave the size out.

D	size	V	J	DNA	CDR3
TRBD1	once	TRBV2	TRBJ2-7	TGTGCCAGCAGGGCCAGGGGGCTCTACGAGCAGTACTTC	CASRARGLYEQYF
TRBD1	-	TRBV5-6	TRBJ1-4	TGTGCCAGCAGCTCCTATCTTACAGGGGTGAACGAAAAACTGTTTTTT	CASSSYLTGVNEKLFF
-	-	TRBV3-1/TRBV3-2	TRBJ2-7	TGTGCCAGCAGCCAAGATCCAGGCGAGCAGTACTTC	CASSQDPGEQYF
-	-	TRBV5-4	TRBJ1-1	TGTGCCAGCAGCTTAGTTTCAGGGGTGAACACTGAAGCTTTCTTT	CASSLVSGVNTEAFF
-	-	TRBV2	TRBJ1-2	TGTGCCAGCAGTAGTGACAGGTCCTTGGGCTACACCTTC	CASSSDRSLGYTF
TRBD2	-	TRBV19	TRBJ2-5	TGTGCCAGTAGTATGGCCGGGAGGGGTCAAGAGACCCAGTACTTC	CASSMAGRGQETQYF
-	-	TRBV3-1/TRBV3-2	TRBJ1-6	TGTGCCAGCAGCCAAGATCGGGATTCACCCCTCCACTTT	CASSQDRDSPLHF
TRBD2	few	TRBV5-1	TRBJ2-3	TGCGCCAGCAGCTTGGCCAGCGGGGGGGCCGTAGATACGCAGTATTTT	CASSLASGGAVDTQYF
-	-	TRBV27	TRBJ2-3	TGTGCCAGCAGTTTATCTGTTCAGGGCACAGATACGCAGTATTTT	CASSLSVQGTDTQYF
-	-	TRBV29-1	TRBJ2-2	TGCAGCGTTCGGTGGAACACCGGGGAGCTGTTTTTT	CSVRWNTGELFF
TRBD1	-	TRBV18	TRBJ1-6	TGTGCCAGCTCACCGTCGGGACAGGGTAGTTCACCCCTCCACTTT	CASSPSGQGSSPLHF
-	-	TRBV19	TRBJ1-3	TGTGCCAGTATCGGTTACAGCTCTGGAAACACCATATATTTT	CASIGYSSGNTIYF
TRBD1	-	TRBV27	TRBJ1-1	TGTGCCAGCAGTTGGGGACAGGGGGCCACTGAAGCTTTCTTT	CASSWGQGATEAFF
TRBD2	-	TRBV24-1	TRBJ2-2	TGTGCCACCAGTGATCCTCAGCGGGGGGATAACACCGGGGAGCTGTTTTTT	CATSDPQRGDNTGELFF
TRBD1	-	TRBV4-3	TRBJ1-4	TGCGCCAGCAGCCATTCGGGACAGGGAGGGGAAAAACTGTTTTTT	CASSHSGQGGEKLFF
TRBD1	-	TRBV12-5	TRBJ2-7	TGTGCTAGTGGTCTGACCGGGACAGGGGCCTACGAGCAGTACTTC	CASGLTGTGAYEQYF
-	-	TRBV7-9	TRBJ1-1	TGTGCCAGCAGCTCACAAAACGCGCGGACTGAAGCTTTCTTT	CASSSQNARTEAFF